This TCR beta chain was recorded in a study of blood T cells in healthy people across ages. Each donor had 9 to 10 milliliters of peripheral blood drawn. Each sample gave at least 6.5 million isolated PBMCs. Per sample, no less than 5.5 micrograms of total RNA were extracted. The germline V gene has CDR1 ENHRY and CDR2 SYGVKD. The CDR3 runs to 14 residues. A word on this clonotype: The junction departs from germline at one end; a sequencing error may be responsible.

The use of a sample-barcoded 5' primer and a J-beta primer mix characterized a second PCR of roughly 7 to 11 cycles. Sequencing yielded, for each sample, at least 3 million paired-end reads carrying CDR3. TCRdb reprocessed the 5' RACE reads with MiXCR, giving one entry per CDR3 protein. The repertoire holds about 670,000 distinct CDR3 sequences, roughly half seen once, with around an eighth in the top ten. The sequencing sample was made of blood. This chain joins TRBV10-3 and TRBJ2-2; a weak D match, TRBD1 (7 bases). This TCR was recovered from a woman of 80 years or more in good health. This CDR3 is CAISKGADTGGLFF. In nucleotides, the CDR3 is TGTGCCATCAGTAAGGGGGCGGACACCGGGGGGCTGTTTTTT.